This T cell receptor (beta chain) was sequenced in a study of T cells of healthy individuals. This clonotype was observed a few times. TCRdb redid the calling of the 5' RACE reads with MiXCR, one entry per CDR3 protein. The data contain 95,000 to 100,000 distinct CDR3 sequences, 15% to 20% of them singletons. In germline, CDR1 is MDHEN, CDR2 SYDVKM. The CDR3 is 14 residues long. V was shortened by 2 bases and J by 2 bases, with 9 bases between the two germline ends. The receptor was derived from a human donor in good health. V usage is TRBV28 and J usage is TRBJ2-5, with D possibly TRBD1 on 6 matching bases. CDR3 loop: CASSLDRKQETQYF. As DNA, the CDR3 is TGTGCCAGCAGTTTAGACAGGAAACAAGAGACCCAGTACTTC.